This passage covers 27 T cell receptor beta chains from one sample sequenced in a study of T-cell reconstitution after alpha-beta-depleted transplantation in children. TCRbeta library construction was performed incorporating unique molecular identifiers. TCRdb fed the PCR reads into MiXCR, producing one record per CDR3 protein. Of about 980,000 distinct CDR3 sequences detected, about 29% appear once; the ten largest clones hold about 28%. Sequences were derived from PBMCs, mostly from graft donor cells, sampled 360 days after TCRalphabeta/CD19-depleted stem cell transplant. Receptors originate from a boy under three years old who had a stem cell transplant for SCID, so the T cells may come from the graft donor.

The CDR3 DNA follows: TGCAGCGTTGAGAAAAGACGAGATACGCAGTATTTT. As protein: CSVEKRRDTQYF. The chain has TRBV29-1 and TRBJ2-3; D uncertain. CDR1 SQVTM and CDR2 ANQGSEA come from the germline V gene. The CDR3 extends over 12 amino acids. Trimming took 3 bases from V and 5 from J, leaving 9 bases between them.

This clonotype came up a few times. The V gene is TRBV12-5, the J gene TRBJ1-1, with no clear D. V was trimmed by 3 bases and J by 1 base, leaving 6 bases between them. Germline V gives CDR1 LGHNT, CDR2 FRNRAP. The CDR3 is made up of 13 amino acids. This CDR3 reads CASGFSENTEAFF. The CDR3 DNA is TGTGCTAGTGGTTTTTCAGAGAACACTGAAGCTTTCTTT.

The chain couples TRBV7-6 to TRBJ2-1; 7 bases fit TRBD1. Per germline, CDR1 SGHVS and CDR2 FNYEAQ. The CDR3 length is 16 residues. The V and J ends lost 3 bases and 9 bases, in that order; junction bases with no gene match: 14. In DNA, the CDR3 is TGTGCCAGCAGCTTCATCGGGACAGAGGTCTCCCGTGAGCAGTTCTTC. Protein: CASSFIGTEVSREQFF.

The chain recombines TRBV20-1 with TRBJ2-1; tentative D call: TRBD2 (6 bases). CDR1 and CDR2 (germline): DFQATT, SNEGSKA (reference sequence). The CDR3 totals 15 residues. The germline V and J ends were trimmed by 3 bases and 7 bases, with 19 bases remaining between them. The CDR3 DNA is TGCAGTGCTAGCCGACTAGGCCGCGTCGGAAATGAGCAGTTCTTC. Encoded protein: CSASRLGRVGNEQFF.

The chain combines TRBV6-5 with TRBJ2-7, with D unclear. The ends were cut back, 3 bases at V and 0 bases at J, with 9 bases in the middle. There are 14 residues in the CDR3. Germline V gene lookup returns CDR1 MNHEY and CDR2 SVGAGI. CDR3 DNA sequence: TGTGCCAGCAGTTATGAGTCGGGCTCCTACGAGCAGTACTTC. It is translated as CASSYESGSYEQYF.

Note on this clonotype: A much larger clone differs by one base, so this may be a read error. The V and J genes are TRBV4-2 and TRBJ2-7; D gene ambiguous. Germline CDR1 is LGHNA and CDR2 is YNFKEQ. CDR3 size: 15 residues. The CDR3 DNA reads as TGTGCCAGGAGCCCAAACCGTCTAGGAATCTACGAGCAGTACTTC. Residues: CARSPNRLGIYEQYF.

This clonotype came up once. V is TRBV9 and J is TRBJ2-2, with 9 bases identical to TRBD2. The CDR3 totals 17 residues. The V gene's germline CDR1 is SGDLS and CDR2 YYNGEE. Trimming removed 0 bases from V and 3 bases from J; junction bases left unmatched: 6. The CDR3: CASSVGASGVYTGELFF. The CDR3 DNA follows: TGTGCCAGCAGCGTAGGGGCTAGCGGGGTCTACACCGGGGAGCTGTTTTTT.

The V and J genes are TRBV12-3 or TRBV12-4 and TRBJ2-7, with D possibly matching TRBD2 (6 bases). V gave up 6 bases and J gave up 3 bases, with 15 bases separating them. This CDR3 has 14 amino acids. The CDR3 sequence: CASSLTEGIYEQYF. Written as DNA, the CDR3 is TGTGCCAGCAGCCTCACGGAGGGGATCTACGAGCAGTACTTC.

This clonotype has more than one count but fewer than ten. The chain links TRBV11-1 to TRBJ1-1; D call uncertain. The CDR3 length is 14 residues. Trimming took 3 bases from V and 6 from J, leaving 14 bases between them. Germline V gene sequence: CDR1 SGHAT, CDR2 FQDESV (reference sequence). The CDR3 nucleotides are TGTGCCAGCAGCTTTCGGTCGACCAGAGCTGAAGCTTTCTTT. This gives the protein CASSFRSTRAEAFF.

The V gene is TRBV12-3 or TRBV12-4, the J gene TRBJ2-3; maybe TRBD1 (6 bases). This CDR3 comprises 18 residues. Deletions cut 6 bases from V and 4 bases from J, with 26 bases between. The CDR3 reads CASRTPFSWWGRADTQYF. The CDR3 DNA reads TGTGCCAGCAGAACTCCGTTTAGTTGGTGGGGGCGGGCAGATACGCAGTATTTT.

This clonotype was counted at least ten times. The chain links TRBV25-1 to TRBJ1-5, with TRBD1 identical over 7 bases. Germline V gives CDR1 MGHDK, CDR2 SYGVNS. The CDR3 covers 18 residues. V lost 6 bases to trimming and J lost 0 bases; unmatched junction nucleotides: 14. The CDR3 sequence: CASRIKRDTGDSNQPQHF. The CDR3 nucleotides read TGTGCCAGCAGGATCAAACGGGACACAGGGGATAGCAATCAGCCCCAGCATTTT.

This clonotype was recorded a few times. V and J are TRBV7-2 and TRBJ2-7, with 8 bases aligning to TRBD1. Per the germline V gene, CDR1 is SGHTA and CDR2 is FQGNSA. J gave up 3 bases and V 8 bases, and 6 bases lay outside the gene matches. The CDR3 has 13 residues. As DNA, the CDR3 is TGTGCCAGCGGGGGACAGGCCAACTACGAGCAGTACTTC. Protein: CASGGQANYEQYF.

The chain carries TRBV9 and TRBJ2-3; no firm D call. CDR3 size: 14 residues. The germline gives CDR1 SGDLS, CDR2 YYNGEE. V was trimmed by 3 bases and J by 3 bases, leaving 11 bases between them. The CDR3 region has the DNA TGTGCCAGCAGCGCCTCAGTCGTGACAGATACGCAGTATTTT. Translating gives CASSASVVTDTQYF.

The rearrangement links TRBV5-1 to TRBJ2-5; 7 bases map to TRBD1. The CDR3 has 16 amino acids. V lost 3 bases to trimming and J lost 5 bases; unmatched junction nucleotides: 13. Germline V CDR1 and CDR2: SGHRS, YFSETQ. In nucleotides, the CDR3 is TGCGCCAGCAGCTCGCTCGGACAGGATGAGGAGGAGACCCAGTACTTC. Its protein product is CASSSLGQDEEETQYF.

This chain's CDR3 is CASSLYGTGLNSPLHF. The DNA for the CDR3 is TGTGCCAGCAGTTTATATGGGACAGGGTTGAATTCACCCCTCCACTTT. This sequence joins TRBV27 and TRBJ1-6, with TRBD1 identical over 9 bases. The germline V gene encodes CDR1 MNHEY and CDR2 SMNVEV (reference sequence). The V segment lost 1 base and the J segment 7 bases; nucleotides outside the gene matches: 5. The CDR3 sequence is 16 residues long.

This clonotype was observed a few times. The gene calls are TRBV24-1 and TRBJ2-1; TRBD1 aligns across 11 bases. J was trimmed by 9 bases and V by 5 bases; bases with no gene match: 11. The CDR3 spans 16 residues. Germline lookup yields CDR1 KGHDR and CDR2 SFDVKD. This CDR3 is CATSGGTGGLGAEQFF. The CDR3 DNA sequence: TGTGCCACCAGTGGCGGGACAGGGGGGCTAGGGGCTGAGCAGTTCTTC.

The chain uses TRBV12-3 or TRBV12-4 and TRBJ2-3; 7 bases fit TRBD1. The CDR3 extends over 14 amino acids. V was pared by 5 bases and J by 2 bases, with 4 bases of the junction left unmatched. This CDR3 reads CASSGGQFTDTQYF. The CDR3 nucleotides are TGTGCCAGCAGTGGGGGACAGTTCACAGATACGCAGTATTTT.

In this sample, this clonotype turned up a few times. The gene calls are TRBV28 and TRBJ2-1; TRBD2 is a possible D gene (7 bases). The germline V and J ends were trimmed by 0 bases and 9 bases, with 18 bases remaining between them. CDR1 and CDR2 from the germline V gene are MDHEN and SYDVKM. The CDR3 totals 16 residues. CDR3 nucleotide sequence: TGTGCCAGCAGTTTATGGGGTACAGGGAGGGTTAGTGAGCAGTTCTTC. Protein sequence: CASSLWGTGRVSEQFF.

This clonotype was seen more than once but under ten times. The V and J genes are TRBV6-4 and TRBJ2-2, with 9 bases that match TRBD2. CDR1 and CDR2 from the germline V gene are MRHNA and SNTAGT. CDR3 length: 17 residues. The J segment lost 4 bases and the V segment lost 7 bases, leaving 13 bases of the junction unmatched. CDR3 sequence reads: CASTPREAGGLTGELFF. CDR3 coding DNA: TGTGCCAGCACCCCCAGGGAAGCGGGGGGCCTCACCGGGGAGCTGTTTTTT.

The J gene is TRBJ2-3, the V gene TRBV20-1; 7 nucleotides line up with TRBD1. There are 14 residues in the CDR3. Germline trimming cut 7 bases from V and 2 bases from J; bases unmatched to any gene: 9. Germline V gives CDR1 DFQATT, CDR2 SNEGSKA (reference sequence). The CDR3 nucleotides read TGCAGTGGACAGGGCCACTCCGACACAGATACGCAGTATTTT. It specifies CSGQGHSDTDTQYF.

This clonotype was recorded a few times. J is TRBJ1-5 and V is TRBV20-1, with a tentative D call TRBD1 (5 bases). Germline V gene lookup returns CDR1 DFQATT and CDR2 SNEGSKA (reference sequence). Trimming removed 1 base from V and 2 bases from J, with 15 bases in between. The CDR3 covers 16 residues. The CDR3 is CSARGHLRGGNQPQHF. For the CDR3, the DNA is TGCAGTGCTAGAGGGCATCTTAGGGGAGGCAATCAGCCCCAGCATTTT.

This rearrangement joins TRBV6-7 to TRBJ2-5; 11 nucleotides align to TRBD2. TRBV6-7 is filed as an ORF, its function uncertain. The CDR3 is 15 amino acids. After removal of 7 bases from V and 2 bases from J, the junction contained 6 bases not matched to a gene. DNA of the CDR3: TGTGCCAGCAACCCTAGCGGGGGGCGTCAAGAGACCCAGTACTTC. It yields the protein CASNPSGGRQETQYF.

V and J are TRBV6-2 or TRBV6-3 and TRBJ2-2; the match to TRBD1 covers 10 bases. The CDR3 extends over 16 amino acids. The junction had 10 bases not matched to a gene; V was cut back by 6 bases and J by 6 bases. CDR1 is MNHEY and CDR2 is SVGEGT in the germline V gene. The CDR3 DNA reads TGTGCCAGCAGACCATCCGGGACAGGGGCGGCCGGGGAGCTGTTTTTT. Translated: CASRPSGTGAAGELFF.

The chain has TRBV20-1 and TRBJ2-7; D gene uncertain. With 6 bases removed from V and 0 bases from J, the gap between germline ends came to 12 bases. Germline CDR1 DFQATT, CDR2 SNEGSKA (reference sequence). CDR3 length equals 13 residues. The CDR3: CSASKPNSYEQYF. The DNA of the CDR3 is TGCAGTGCCTCGAAGCCAAACTCCTACGAGCAGTACTTC.

The chain links TRBV21-1 to TRBJ1-3; the table names TRBD1, a call not compared with the DNA. TRBV21-1 counts as a pseudogene. The length of the CDR3 is 16 residues. The CDR3 bases are TGTGCCAGCAGCAAAAGGACAGGGGAGGTTGGAAACACCATATATTTT. Encoded protein: CASSKRTGEVGNTIYF.

The rearrangement joins TRBV6-2 or TRBV6-3 to TRBJ1-5, with a weak D call TRBD1 (6 bases). This CDR3 comprises 17 residues. The germline V gene encodes CDR1 MNHEY and CDR2 SVGEGT. Trimming removed 6 bases at V and 4 bases at J, with 22 bases between. The DNA of the CDR3 is TGTGCCAGCAGCCTTCCCCCGGGACATTCTCGGAATCAGCCCCAGCATTTT. Translated: CASSLPPGHSRNQPQHF.

This clonotype has a handful of counts. V gene TRBV28 combines with J gene TRBJ2-1; D remains ambiguous. Per the germline V gene, CDR1 is MDHEN and CDR2 is SYDVKM. The CDR3 has 15 residues. V lost 6 bases, J lost 0 bases, and 12 bases lay in between. This CDR3 reads CASRDQQYSYNEQFF. CDR3 DNA sequence: TGTGCCAGCAGAGACCAACAATACTCCTACAATGAGCAGTTCTTC.